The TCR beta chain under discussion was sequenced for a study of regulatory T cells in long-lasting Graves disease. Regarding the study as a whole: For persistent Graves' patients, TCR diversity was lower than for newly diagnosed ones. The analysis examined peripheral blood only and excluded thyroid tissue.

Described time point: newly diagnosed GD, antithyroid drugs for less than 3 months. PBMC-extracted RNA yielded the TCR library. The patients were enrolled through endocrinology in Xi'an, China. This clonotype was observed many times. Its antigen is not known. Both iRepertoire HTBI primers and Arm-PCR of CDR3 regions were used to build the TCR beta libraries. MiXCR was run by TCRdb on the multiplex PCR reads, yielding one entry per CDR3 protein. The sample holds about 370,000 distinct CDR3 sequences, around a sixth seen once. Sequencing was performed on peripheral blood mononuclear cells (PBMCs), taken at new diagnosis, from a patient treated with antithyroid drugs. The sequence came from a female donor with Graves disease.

The CDR3 region has the DNA TGCGCCAGCAGCTTGGACCTGGGCTACACTGAAGCTTTCTTT. Translation gives CASSLDLGYTEAFF. The chain couples TRBV5-1 to TRBJ1-1; the D is unclear. CDR3 length: 14 residues. Trimming took 0 bases from V and 3 from J, leaving 9 bases between them. The V gene's germline CDR1 is SGHRS and CDR2 YFSETQ.